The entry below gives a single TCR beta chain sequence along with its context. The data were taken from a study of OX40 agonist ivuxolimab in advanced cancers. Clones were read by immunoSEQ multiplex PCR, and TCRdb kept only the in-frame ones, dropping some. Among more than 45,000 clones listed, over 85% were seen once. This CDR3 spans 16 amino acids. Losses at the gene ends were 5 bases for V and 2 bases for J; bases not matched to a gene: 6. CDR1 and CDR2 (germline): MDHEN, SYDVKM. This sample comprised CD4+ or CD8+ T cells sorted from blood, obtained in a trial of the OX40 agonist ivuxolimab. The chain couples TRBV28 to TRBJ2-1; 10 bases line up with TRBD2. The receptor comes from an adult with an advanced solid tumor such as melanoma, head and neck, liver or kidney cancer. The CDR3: CASSKLAGGTYNEQFF. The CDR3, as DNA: TGTGCCAGCAGTAAGTTAGCGGGGGGTACCTACAATGAGCAGTTCTTC.